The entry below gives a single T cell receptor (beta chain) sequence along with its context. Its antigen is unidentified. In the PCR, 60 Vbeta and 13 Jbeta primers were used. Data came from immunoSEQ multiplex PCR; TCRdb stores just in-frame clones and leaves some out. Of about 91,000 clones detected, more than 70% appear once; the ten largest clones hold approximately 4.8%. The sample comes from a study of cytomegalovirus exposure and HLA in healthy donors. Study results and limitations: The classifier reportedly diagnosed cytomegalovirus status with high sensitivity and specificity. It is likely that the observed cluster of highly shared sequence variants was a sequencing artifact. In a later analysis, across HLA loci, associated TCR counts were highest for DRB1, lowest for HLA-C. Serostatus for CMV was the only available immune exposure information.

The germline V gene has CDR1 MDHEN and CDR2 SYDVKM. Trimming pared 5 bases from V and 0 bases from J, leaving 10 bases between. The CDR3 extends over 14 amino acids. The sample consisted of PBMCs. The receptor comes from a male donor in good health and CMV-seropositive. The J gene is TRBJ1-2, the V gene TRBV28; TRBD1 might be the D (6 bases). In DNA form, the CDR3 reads TGTGCCAGCAGTGCCACAGGGACTAACTATGGCTACACCTTC. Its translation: CASSATGTNYGYTF.